This T cell receptor beta chain was recovered during a study of T cells in Graves' hyperthyroidism and ophthalmopathy. TCR beta CDR3 sequences were amplified from RNA transcripts. TCR CDR3 regions were first amplified by RT-PCR with HTBI primers. TCRdb independently ran MiXCR on the multiplex PCR reads; one entry per CDR3 protein. The sample yields 750,000 to 950,000 distinct CDR3 sequences, 35% to 40% seen once. This CDR3 has 16 residues. The V gene end was trimmed by 4 bases and the J gene end by 1 base; junction bases not matched to a gene: 1. From germline, CDR1 is SGHRS and CDR2 YFSETQ. A single count supports this clonotype.

This sequence joins TRBV5-1 and TRBJ2-2; TRBD2 matches 13 bases. Input material: blood. The clonotype comes from a man between 18 and 29 years old with Graves' hyperthyroidism. CDR3 amino acids: CASSGTSGVNTGELFF. The CDR3 DNA follows: TGCGCCAGCAGCGGGACTAGCGGGGTGAACACCGGGGAGCTGTTTTTT.